The sample holds a few counts of the clone carrying this TCR beta chain. The identical CDR3 is also encoded by other nucleotide sequences in the sample. This entry comes from a study of blood T cell repertoires in COVID-19. About the study: Some COVID-19 samples were acute and others convalescent; all came from the United States, Italy and Spain.

The CDR3 has 13 amino acids. The germline gives CDR1 KGHSH, CDR2 LQKENI. Trimming left V 3 bases short and J 10 bases short, with 10 bases between. Using immunoSEQ multiplex PCR, the repertoire was profiled, and TCRdb retains in-frame clones only, with some absent. Altogether about 270,000 clones are present, roughly nine tenths being singletons, with the ten largest covering 10% to 15%. This sequence joins TRBV18 and TRBJ1-6; possible D gene TRBD1, 5 bases. Sequencing used peripheral blood. This clonotype was obtained from a woman younger than 45 with COVID-19, enrolled during active disease. The chain's CDR3 is CASSPGGDSPLHF. The CDR3 DNA sequence: TGTGCCAGCTCACCCGGGGGGGACTCACCCCTCCACTTT.